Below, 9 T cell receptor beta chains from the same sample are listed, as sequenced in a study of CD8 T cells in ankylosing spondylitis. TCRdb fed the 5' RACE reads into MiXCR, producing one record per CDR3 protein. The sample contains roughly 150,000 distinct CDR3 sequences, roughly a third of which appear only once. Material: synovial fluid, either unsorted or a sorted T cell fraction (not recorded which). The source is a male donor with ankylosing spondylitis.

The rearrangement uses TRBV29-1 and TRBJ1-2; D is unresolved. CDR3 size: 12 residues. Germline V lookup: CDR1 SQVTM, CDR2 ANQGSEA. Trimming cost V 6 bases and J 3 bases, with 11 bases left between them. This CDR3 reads CSVLGADYGYTF. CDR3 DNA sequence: TGCAGCGTACTAGGAGCTGACTATGGCTACACCTTC.

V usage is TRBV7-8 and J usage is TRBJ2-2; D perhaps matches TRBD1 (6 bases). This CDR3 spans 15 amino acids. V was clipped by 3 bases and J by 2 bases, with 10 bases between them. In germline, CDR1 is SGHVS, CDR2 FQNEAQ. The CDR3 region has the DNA TGTGCCAGCAGCTTCAGGACAGTCAACACCGGGGAGCTGTTTTTT. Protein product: CASSFRTVNTGELFF.

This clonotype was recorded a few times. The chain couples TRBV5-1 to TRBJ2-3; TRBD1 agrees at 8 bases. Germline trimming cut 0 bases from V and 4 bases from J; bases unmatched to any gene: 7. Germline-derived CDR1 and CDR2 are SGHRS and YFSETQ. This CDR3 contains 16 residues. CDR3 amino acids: CASSLGVTGAADTQYF. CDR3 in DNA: TGCGCCAGCAGCTTGGGGGTGACAGGGGCCGCAGATACGCAGTATTTT.

CDR3 in amino acids: CSARDYSGGANEQFF. CDR3 nucleotides: TGCAGTGCTAGAGATTACAGCGGGGGGGCCAATGAGCAGTTCTTC. The chain has TRBV20-1 and TRBJ2-1, with TRBD2 matching 10 bases. The germline V gene encodes CDR1 DFQATT and CDR2 SNEGSKA (reference sequence). The CDR3 loop spans 15 amino acids. V shed 0 bases, J shed 6 bases, and the junction held 5 bases outside the gene matches.

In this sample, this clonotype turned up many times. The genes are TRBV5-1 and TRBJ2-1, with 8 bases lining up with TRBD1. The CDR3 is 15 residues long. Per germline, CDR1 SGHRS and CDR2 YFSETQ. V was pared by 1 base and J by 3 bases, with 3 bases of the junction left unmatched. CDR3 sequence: CASSLQGALYNEQFF. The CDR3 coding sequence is TGCGCCAGCAGCTTGCAGGGGGCCCTCTACAATGAGCAGTTCTTC.

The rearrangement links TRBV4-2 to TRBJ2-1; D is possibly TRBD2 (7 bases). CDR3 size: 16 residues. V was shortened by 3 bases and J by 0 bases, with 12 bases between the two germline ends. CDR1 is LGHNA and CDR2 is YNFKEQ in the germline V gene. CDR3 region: CASSQRGGLSYNEQFF. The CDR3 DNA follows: TGTGCCAGCAGCCAGAGGGGGGGCCTCTCCTACAATGAGCAGTTCTTC.

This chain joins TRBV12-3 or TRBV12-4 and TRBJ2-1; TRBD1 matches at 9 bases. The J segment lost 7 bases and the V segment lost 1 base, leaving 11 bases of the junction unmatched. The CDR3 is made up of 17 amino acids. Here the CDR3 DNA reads TGTGCCAGCAGTTTAGGGGGGGACAGGGTGAGGTCAAATGAGCAGTTCTTC. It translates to CASSLGGDRVRSNEQFF.

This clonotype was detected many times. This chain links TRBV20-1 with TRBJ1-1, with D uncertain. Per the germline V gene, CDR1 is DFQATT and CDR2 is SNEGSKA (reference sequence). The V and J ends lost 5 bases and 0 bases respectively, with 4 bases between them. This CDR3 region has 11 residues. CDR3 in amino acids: CSAHMNTEAFF. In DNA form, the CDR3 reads TGCAGTGCTCACATGAACACTGAAGCTTTCTTT.

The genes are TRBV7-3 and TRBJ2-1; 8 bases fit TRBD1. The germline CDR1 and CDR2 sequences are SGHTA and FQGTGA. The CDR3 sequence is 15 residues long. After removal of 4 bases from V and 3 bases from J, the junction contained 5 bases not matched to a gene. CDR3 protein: CASSSRGQVYNEQFF. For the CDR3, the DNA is TGTGCCAGCAGCTCGAGGGGACAGGTCTACAATGAGCAGTTCTTC.